The rows below give T cell receptor beta chains drawn from one sample of a study of neurological immune-mediated disorders. Using its own MiXCR run on the 5' RACE reads, TCRdb lists one record per CDR3 protein. The data contain about 18,000 distinct CDR3 sequences, 14% of them seen just once; the ten biggest clones take up 6.5% to 9%. The specimen was CD4+ T cells from blood. These receptors originate from an older woman with HTLV-1-associated myelopathy (HAM/TSP). Both conserved end residues are part of each CDR3. The order of the fields is CDR3 protein, CDR3 DNA, clone size, V gene, D gene, J gene. The D gene is left open where the match is weak. Clone sizes are given selectively: once, few, many, or a class where the clone is expanded.

CSARAPSGGTDTQYF TGCAGTGCTAGAGCCCCTAGCGGGGGCACAGATACGCAGTATTTT many TRBV20-1 TRBD2 TRBJ2-3
CASSPAGGDLSYEQYF TGTGCCAGCAGCCCCGCCGGGGGGGACCTCTCCTACGAGCAGTACTTC many TRBV5-6 TRBD2 TRBJ2-7
CSARGAWGASSYEQYF TGCAGTGCTAGAGGGGCCTGGGGAGCCAGCTCCTACGAGCAGTACTTC many TRBV20-1 . TRBJ2-7
CASRPGTSGANVLTF TGTGCCAGCAGGCCCGGGACTTCTGGGGCCAACGTCCTGACTTTC medium-sized TRBV2 . TRBJ2-6
CASSSRQSNQPQHF TGTGCCAGCAGTTCTCGACAGAGCAATCAGCCCCAGCATTTT many TRBV27 . TRBJ1-5
CSARAASGSRYGTDTQYF TGCAGTGCTAGAGCGGCTAGCGGGAGTAGGTATGGCACAGATACGCAGTATTTT many TRBV20-1 TRBD2 TRBJ2-3
CASSPGQGTAGELFF TGTGCCAGCAGCCCTGGACAGGGGACCGCCGGGGAGCTGTTTTTT . TRBV7-2 TRBD1 TRBJ2-2
CASSLGPGRGAHQPQHF TGTGCCAGCAGCTTAGGCCCGGGCAGGGGGGCCCATCAGCCCCAGCATTTT many TRBV7-6 TRBD1 TRBJ1-5
CSATRTNHPHHF TGCAGTGCTACCCGGACCAATCATCCCCATCATTTT . TRBV20-1 . TRBJ1-5
CATSSNTDTQYF TGTGCCACCAGCAGCAACACAGATACGCAGTATTTT . TRBV15 . TRBJ2-3
CASSSTGNVGYGYTF TGCGCCAGCAGCTCGACAGGGAACGTTGGGTATGGCTACACCTTC many TRBV5-1 TRBD1 TRBJ1-2
CASWPGQESYEQYF TGTGCCAGCTGGCCGGGACAGGAGTCCTACGAGCAGTACTTC many TRBV6-1 TRBD1 TRBJ2-7
CASSSRRRNTGELFF TGTGCCAGCAGTTCGCGGCGTAGGAACACCGGGGAGCTGTTTTTT many TRBV12-3/TRBV12-4 . TRBJ2-2
CASSLAGDRANTEAFF TGCGCCAGCAGCTTGGCAGGAGACAGGGCCAACACTGAAGCTTTCTTT many TRBV5-1 TRBD1 TRBJ1-1
CASGRAASEQYF TGTGCCAGCGGGAGGGCAGCGTCCGAGCAGTACTTC many TRBV7-9 TRBD2 TRBJ2-7
CSAPTATDTQYF TGCAGTGCCCCGACGGCTACCGATACGCAGTATTTT many TRBV20-1 . TRBJ2-3
CSARAGGITNTGELFF TGCAGTGCTAGAGCGGGGGGGATTACGAACACCGGGGAGCTGTTTTTT few TRBV20-1 TRBD2 TRBJ2-2
CASSIRDRAGYF TGTGCCAGCAGTATCCGGGACAGGGCCGGGTACTTC many TRBV6-1 TRBD1 TRBJ2-7
CASSFYICSASGGQSSYEQYF . . TRBV7-9 . TRBJ2-7
CASFSGGVATEAFF TGTGCCAGCTTCTCCGGGGGGGTAGCGACTGAAGCTTTCTTT many TRBV6-5 . TRBJ1-1
CASSLGAGRLSEAFF TGTGCCAGCAGCTTAGGGGCGGGCAGACTAAGTGAAGCTTTCTTT medium-sized TRBV11-2 . TRBJ1-1
CANSPGLVARETQYF TGTGCCAACAGCCCGGGACTAGTAGCTCGAGAGACCCAGTACTTC many TRBV5-6 TRBD2 TRBJ2-5
CASSLERVETQYF TGCGCCAGCAGCTTGGAGCGGGTAGAGACCCAGTACTTC many TRBV5-1 . TRBJ2-5